The source of this TCR beta chain is a study of blood T cell repertoires in COVID-19 (dated by TCRdb to 2018 to 2020). Study-level background: Samples covering the acute and convalescent phases of COVID-19 were provided by collaborators in the United States, Italy and Spain. Subjects who had been exposed to COVID-19, were actively infected with it, or had recovered from it provided the deeply sampled blood TCRbeta repertoires that made up the dataset. Samples were obtained from the ongoing ImmuneRACE study (first 160 participants) and from about 1,300 subjects provided by 6 global collaborators. A freely available public database, intended as a resource for researchers studying the immune response to SARS-CoV-2, is where the repertoires were released. Where available, HLA class I and class II types were taken from metadata supplied by the sample provider and were not determined by assay-based typing. The material from the prospective study consisted of cDNA or gDNA derived from T cells, B-cell-depleted T cells, or PBMCs. Sample metadata almost always included a de-identified subject ID, COVID-19 status, age in years and sex.

The immunoSEQ Assay, a bias-controlled multiplex PCR, was used to amplify TCRbeta CDR3 regions from genomic DNA. As for the original processing: The number of nucleated cells in each sample was estimated by amplification of reference gene primers within the assay. Sequence reads were collapsed and filtered to measure the absolute abundance of every unique TCRbeta CDR3 rearrangement. For each sample, productive Simpson clonality was calculated as the square root of Simpson's diversity index across productive rearrangements. TCRdb retrieved this table from immuneACCESS and kept in-frame rearrangements only. Not all clones are present; in checked studies, unresolved V genes account for under half, and no reason is known for the remainder. D and trimming come from the DNA, and the V and J calls and clone size come from that table. Here the sample has some 390,000 clones; more than 85% occur a single time. Around 3% of the sample is in the top ten clones.

General findings and caveats noted by the study authors: Clinical and demographic metadata were provided uncurated, with the amount varying by source and participant.

The collaborating institutions used their own protocols to collect whole blood in K2EDTA tubes. Collaborator samples were shipped for TCRbeta analysis as frozen whole blood, isolated PBMCs, or DNA extracted from either sample type. Deletion took 0 bases off V and 7 bases off J, with a span of 11 bases between the germline ends. The CDR3 runs 14 amino acids, cysteine and phenylalanine included. Of the read, only the CDR3 DNA is kept; its 42 bases are in frame from base 1. Looking up the germline V gene yields CDR1 SGHRS and CDR2 YFSETQ. This clone was seen just once. Its antigen remains undetermined. Base qualities are not provided; no much larger clone lies one nucleotide away.

Material: peripheral blood. Here the chain combines TRBV5-1 and TRBJ2-1; a confident D gene designation cannot be given. This TCR came from a human donor in a cohort sampled during active COVID-19. In nucleotides, the sequence is TGCGCCAGCAGCTTGGTGGCGGAACTAAATGAGCAGTTCTTC. Its amino acids are CASSLVAELNEQFF.